This T cell receptor beta chain was identified during a study of type 1 regulatory T cells. TCRdb used MiXCR to reprocess the reads, holding one entry per CDR3 protein. The sample has roughly 18,000 distinct CDR3 sequences, roughly 10% seen once; the top ten hold about 2.7%. This clonotype was observed many times. Germline CDR1 SGHRS, CDR2 YFSETQ. Between the trimmed V and J ends, which lost 0 bases and 0 bases, there was a span of 9 bases. The CDR3 runs 15 residues. The sequenced sample consisted of CD4+ T cells, either the whole sample or a sorted fraction (not recorded which). The receptor was derived from a human donor in good health. The chain joins TRBV5-1 to TRBJ1-1; no clear D. The CDR3 coding sequence is TGCGCCAGCAGCTTGGGGGTACAGCTGAACACTGAAGCTTTCTTT. Translation gives CASSLGVQLNTEAFF.